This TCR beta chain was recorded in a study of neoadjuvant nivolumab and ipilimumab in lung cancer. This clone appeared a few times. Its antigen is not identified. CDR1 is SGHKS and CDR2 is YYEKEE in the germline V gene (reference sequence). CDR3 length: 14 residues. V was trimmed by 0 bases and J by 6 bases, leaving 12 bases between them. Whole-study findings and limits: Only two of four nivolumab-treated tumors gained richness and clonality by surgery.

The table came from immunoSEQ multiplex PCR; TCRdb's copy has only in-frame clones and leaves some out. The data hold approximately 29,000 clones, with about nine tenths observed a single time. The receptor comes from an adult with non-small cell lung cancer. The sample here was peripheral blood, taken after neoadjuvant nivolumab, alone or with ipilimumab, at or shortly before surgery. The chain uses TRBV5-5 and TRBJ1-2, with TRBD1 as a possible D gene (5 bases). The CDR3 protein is CASSLVGGAHGYTF. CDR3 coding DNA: TGTGCCAGCAGCTTGGTAGGAGGGGCCCATGGCTACACCTTC.